This T cell receptor (beta chain) is drawn from a study of blood T cells in healthy people across ages. V gave up 5 bases and J gave up 4 bases, with 14 bases separating them. Germline CDR1 is SGHVS and CDR2 is FQNEAQ. The CDR3 extends over 15 amino acids. Only a few counts were recorded for this clonotype. Alongside a J-beta primer mix, a sample-barcoded 5' primer served in a second PCR lasting 7 to 11 cycles. TCRdb itself ran the 5' RACE reads through MiXCR, one entry per CDR3 protein. The repertoire holds 1.5 million to 2 million distinct CDR3 sequences, 25% to 30% seen once, with less than 9.5% in the top ten. Drawing of peripheral blood yielded roughly 10 milliliters from each donor.

The chain has TRBV7-8 and TRBJ1-4; D is unresolved. The receptor comes from a woman aged 25 to 39 in good health. Specimen: blood. DNA for the CDR3: TGTGCCAGCAGCGGCTCTGTCGGGGATAATGAAAAACTGTTTTTT. This sequence encodes CASSGSVGDNEKLFF.